The 3 T cell receptor beta chains below come from one sample, sequenced in a study of STAT5B mutations in CD4+ large granular lymphocyte leukemia. Some clones are missing from TCRdb's copy, which holds only in-frame ones; the method was immunoSEQ multiplex PCR. In the table there are tens of thousands of clones, 55% to 75% of which are singletons. The specimen sequenced was CD4+ T cells from blood buffy coats. These receptors were collected from a human donor in good health.

This rearrangement joins TRBV6-5 to TRBJ1-1; 9 bases align to TRBD1. The CDR3 runs 14 residues. V shed 2 bases and J 4 bases; nucleotides not matched to a gene: 2. CDR1 MNHEY and CDR2 SVGAGI come from the germline V gene. The CDR3 sequence: CASSYGDRATEAFF. The CDR3 nucleotides read TGTGCCAGCAGTTACGGGGACAGGGCCACTGAAGCTTTCTTT.

This clone was counted only a few times. V is TRBV7-2 and J is TRBJ2-7; tentatively, D is TRBD2 (5 bases). V was cut by 7 bases and J by 1 base, with 20 bases left in between. The V gene's germline CDR1 is SGHTA and CDR2 FQGNSA. CDR3 length: 16 amino acids. The CDR3, as DNA: TGTGCCAGCACCGAGCCCGGGAAATCCGGTTCCTACGAGCAGTACTTC. Protein: CASTEPGKSGSYEQYF. Based on the CDR3 plus reference TRBV7-2 and TRBJ2-7, the full variable domain is GAGVSQSPSNKVTEKGKDVELRCDPISGHTALYWYRQSLGQGLEFLIYFQGNSAPDKSGLPSDRFSAERTGGSVSTLTIQRTQQEDSAVYLCASTEPGKSGSYEQYFGPGTRLTVT.

A single count supports this clone. The sample has other DNA sequences that encode this CDR3 too. The V gene is TRBV5-6, the J gene TRBJ2-7, with 10 bases that match TRBD2. The CDR3 spans 14 residues. Per germline, CDR1 SGHDT and CDR2 YYEEEE. J lost 7 bases, V lost 4 bases, and 8 bases had no gene match. CDR3 sequence (DNA): TGTGCCAGCAGCACGCCTAGCGGGGGATGGGAGCAGTACTTC. Its protein is CASSTPSGGWEQYF. Variable domain in full (rest from reference TRBV5-6 and TRBJ2-7): DAGVTQSPTHLIKTRGQQVTLRCSPKSGHDTVSWYQQALGQGPQFIFQYYEEEERQRGNFPDRFSGHQFPNYSSELNVNALLLGDSALYLCASSTPSGGWEQYFGPGTRLTVT.